Shown below are 25 T cell receptor beta chains from a single sample sequenced in a study of blood T cell repertoires in COVID-19. Repertoires were generated with immunoSEQ multiplex PCR, while TCRdb's copy carries only in-frame clones and drops some. The table records roughly 29,000 clones, more than 65% of them present only once. Source material: peripheral blood. The origin of the receptors is a woman aged 60-75 years with acute or convalescent COVID-19.

The chain uses TRBV5-1 and TRBJ2-6; D remains unclear. The CDR3 has 17 residues. Looked up from germline, CDR1 is SGHRS and CDR2 is YFSETQ. The germline V and J ends were trimmed by 7 bases and 2 bases, with 19 bases remaining between them. The CDR3 spells CASSEAAMGTGANVLTF. The CDR3 DNA sequence: TGCGCCAGCTCAGAGGCGGCTATGGGTACTGGGGCCAACGTCCTGACTTTC. Using reference TRBV5-1 and TRBJ2-6 for the parts outside the CDR3, the full variable domain is KAGVTQTPRYLIKTRGQQVTLSCSPISGHRSVSWYQQTPGQGLQFLFEYFSETQRNKGNFPGRFSGRQFSNSRSEMNVSTLELGDSALYLCASSEAAMGTGANVLTFGAGSRLTVL.

The chain links TRBV20-1 to TRBJ1-6; D is uncertain. V was cut by 1 base and J by 14 bases, with 9 bases left in between. This CDR3 comprises 11 residues. Per germline, CDR1 DFQATT and CDR2 SNEGSKA (reference sequence). The DNA for the CDR3 is TGCAGTGCTAGAGTACGCGCTTCCCTCCACTTT. This gives the protein CSARVRASLHF.

This chain uses TRBV5-1 with TRBJ2-5; perhaps TRBD1 as D (5 bases). The germline V gene has CDR1 SGHRS and CDR2 YFSETQ. This CDR3 contains 13 residues. V was trimmed by 0 bases and J by 4 bases, leaving 7 bases between them. Written as DNA, the CDR3 is TGCGCCAGCAGCTTGGATCAGGGAGAGACCCAGTACTTC. Its translation is CASSLDQGETQYF.

The V and J genes are TRBV29-1 and TRBJ2-7, with a weak D call TRBD1 (5 bases). Germline CDR1 and CDR2: SQVTM and ANQGSEA. The CDR3 is made up of 17 amino acids. Trimming pared 2 bases from V and 0 bases from J, leaving 20 bases between. The CDR3 loop reads CSVEINSGPRSSYEQYF. The CDR3 bases are TGCAGCGTTGAAATTAACTCAGGGCCCCGTAGCTCCTACGAGCAGTACTTC.

V and J are TRBV6-5 and TRBJ2-3; 11 nucleotides agree with TRBD2. The V gene end was trimmed by 7 bases and the J gene end by 2 bases; junction bases not matched to a gene: 2. The V gene's germline CDR1 is MNHEY and CDR2 SVGAGI. CDR3 size: 14 residues. Written as DNA, the CDR3 is TGTGCCAGCAAGGGACTAGCGGTCACAGATACGCAGTATTTT. It encodes CASKGLAVTDTQYF.

The J gene is TRBJ2-7, the V gene TRBV5-1; 10 positions match TRBD1. The germline V gene has CDR1 SGHRS and CDR2 YFSETQ. The V gene end was trimmed by 4 bases and the J gene end by 8 bases; junction bases not matched to a gene: 9. The CDR3 runs to 14 residues. CDR3 coding DNA: TGCGCCAGCAGCCCCAAGGACAGGGGGGTTCAGCAGTACTTC. Residues: CASSPKDRGVQQYF.

The chain recombines TRBV9 with TRBJ2-3; 7 bases match TRBD2. CDR1 and CDR2 from the germline V gene are SGDLS and YYNGEE. CDR3 size: 17 residues. V shed 0 bases and J 1 base; nucleotides not matched to a gene: 8. CDR3 sequence: CASSVGVGGGGTDTQYF. CDR3 nucleotide sequence: TGTGCCAGCAGCGTAGGGGTGGGCGGGGGAGGCACAGATACGCAGTATTTT.

This clone was picked up a small number of times. The gene calls are TRBV7-2 and TRBJ2-1, with D perhaps TRBD2 (5 bases). This CDR3 is built from 15 residues. V gave up 1 base and J gave up 1 base, with 8 bases separating them. Looked up from germline, CDR1 is SGHTA and CDR2 is FQGNSA. CDR3 DNA sequence: TGTGCCAGCAGCTTAGTAGCGAATTCCTACAATGAGCAGTTCTTC. This sequence encodes CASSLVANSYNEQFF.

This clone came up a few times. The chain couples TRBV28 to TRBJ2-7; 7 bases align to TRBD1. This CDR3 is built from 13 residues. CDR1 and CDR2 (germline): MDHEN, SYDVKM. The CDR3 DNA sequence: TGTGCGTCGGCGGCAGGGGGTCTCTACGAGCAGTACTTC. This translates into CASAAGGLYEQYF.

This chain connects TRBV18 to TRBJ2-1; 15 positions agree with TRBD2. This CDR3 is 15 amino acids long. Trimming took 3 bases from V and 8 from J; bases not matched to a gene: 2. CDR1 and CDR2 from the germline V gene are KGHSH and LQKENI. CDR3 sequence (DNA): TGTGCCAGCTCACCGGGGACTAGCGGGGGGCATGAGCAGTTCTTC. This encodes CASSPGTSGGHEQFF.

The chain combines TRBV28 with TRBJ1-5, with D possibly matching TRBD1 (6 bases). Germline CDR1 is MDHEN and CDR2 is SYDVKM. The CDR3 length is 16 residues. The V end was cut by 7 bases, the J end by 5 bases, with 21 bases between. The CDR3 region has the DNA TGTGCCAGCACCGCACAGGATCACAGGGTTGATCAGCCCCAGCATTTT. It yields the protein CASTAQDHRVDQPQHF.

The count of this clone is one. The rearrangement joins TRBV7-3 to TRBJ2-1; TRBD2 agrees at 12 bases. The V gene's germline CDR1 is SGHTA and CDR2 FQGTGA. There are 15 residues in the CDR3. Losses at the gene ends were 4 bases for V and 6 bases for J; bases not matched to a gene: 4. The CDR3 coding sequence is TGTGCCAGCAGCTCTAGCGGGGGGGCAATCAATGAGCAGTTCTTC. It is translated as CASSSSGGAINEQFF.

The rearrangement uses TRBV6-5 and TRBJ1-2, with D possibly being TRBD1 (5 bases). The germline V gene encodes CDR1 MNHEY and CDR2 SVGAGI. Trimming pared 5 bases from V and 5 bases from J, leaving 9 bases between. This CDR3 has 12 residues. CDR3 protein: CASSMTVYGYTF. Here the CDR3 DNA reads TGTGCCAGCAGTATGACAGTTTATGGCTACACCTTC.

The chain has TRBV2 and TRBJ1-3, with D possibly being TRBD1 (6 bases). Germline V gives CDR1 SNHLY, CDR2 FYNNEI. The CDR3 has 18 residues. Trimming cost V 4 bases and J 3 bases, with 22 bases left between them. CDR3 residues: CASSGGGIGGIYGNTIYF. The CDR3 DNA reads TGTGCCAGCAGTGGCGGGGGGATCGGGGGCATCTATGGAAACACCATATATTTT.

The V gene is TRBV10-3, the J gene TRBJ1-5; D uncertain. The ends were cut back, 6 bases at V and 0 bases at J, with 9 bases in the middle. The CDR3 totals 14 residues. Germline CDR1 ENHRY, CDR2 SYGVKD. The CDR3 bases are TGTGCCATCAGCCCTCTTTATAGCAATCAGCCCCAGCATTTT. Protein product: CAISPLYSNQPQHF.

V and J are TRBV6-2 or TRBV6-3 and TRBJ2-2, with D maybe TRBD1 (6 bases). Trimming removed 2 bases from V and 5 bases from J, with 21 bases in between. CDR3 size: 18 residues. Germline V gene data show CDR1 as MNHEY and CDR2 as SVGEGT. The CDR3 DNA sequence: TGTGCCAGCAGTTACCCGGACAGTTTCCTCCATTCGACCGGGGAGCTGTTTTTT. It codes for CASSYPDSFLHSTGELFF.

This chain uses TRBV5-6 with TRBJ1-3, with 7 positions matching TRBD1. V was clipped by 1 base and J by 0 bases; unmatched bases: 4. CDR3 length: 16 amino acids. Per germline, CDR1 SGHDT and CDR2 YYEEEE. The CDR3 spells CASSLLTGNSGNTIYF. The CDR3 DNA sequence: TGTGCCAGCAGCTTGCTGACAGGGAACTCTGGAAACACCATATATTTT.

The chain links TRBV7-8 to TRBJ1-1; TRBD1 might be the D (6 bases). V lost 1 base and J 4 bases, leaving 16 bases between the germline ends. Germline-derived CDR1 and CDR2 are SGHVS and FQNEAQ. The CDR3 is 16 residues long. In DNA form, the CDR3 reads TGTGCCAGCAGCTTAGGGCGGCGAGGGGGTTTCACTGAAGCTTTCTTT. Translation: CASSLGRRGGFTEAFF. The full variable domain, in which reference TRBV7-8 and TRBJ1-1 provide the parts outside the CDR3, is GAGVSQSPRYKVAKRGQDVALRCDPISGHVSLFWYQQALGQGPEFLTYFQNEAQLDKSGLPSDRFFAERPEGSVSTLKIQRTQQEDSAVYLCASSLGRRGGFTEAFFGQGTRLTVV.

V is TRBV20-1 and J is TRBJ2-1, with a weak D call TRBD1 (5 bases). The germline CDR1 and CDR2 sequences are DFQATT and SNEGSKA (reference sequence). V lost 6 bases and J 10 bases, leaving 13 bases between the germline ends. CDR3 length equals 11 residues. CDR3 in DNA: TGCAGTGCCAGACTTTACAGGGAGCAGTTCTTC. Translated: CSARLYREQFF.

V is TRBV28 and J is TRBJ2-5; 9 bases align to TRBD1. Trimming removed 3 bases from V and 6 bases from J; junction bases left unmatched: 8. The germline V gene encodes CDR1 MDHEN and CDR2 SYDVKM. This CDR3 region has 15 residues. The CDR3 sequence: CASSLQRTGEKTQYF. In DNA, the CDR3 is TGTGCCAGCAGTTTGCAGAGGACAGGGGAAAAGACCCAGTACTTC.

This sequence joins TRBV10-2 and TRBJ2-7, with a tentative D call TRBD1 (6 bases). The CDR3 runs 15 residues. The germline gives CDR1 WSHSY, CDR2 SAAADI. Between the trimmed V and J ends, which lost 6 bases and 1 base, there was a span of 16 bases. DNA of the CDR3: TGCGCCAGCAGGCTGACGGACAGCCCTTCCTACGAGCAGTACTTC. Translated: CASRLTDSPSYEQYF.

The genes are TRBV5-4 and TRBJ2-2; 9 bases are shared with TRBD2. Germline trimming cut 0 bases from V and 4 bases from J; bases unmatched to any gene: 1. Germline lookup yields CDR1 SGHNT and CDR2 YYREEE (reference sequence). This CDR3 spans 15 amino acids. This CDR3 is CASSLELAGTGELFF. The DNA for the CDR3 is TGTGCCAGCAGCTTGGAACTAGCGGGCACCGGGGAGCTGTTTTTT.

The V gene is TRBV18, the J gene TRBJ1-1; tentatively, D is TRBD1 (6 bases). The V gene lost 3 bases and the J gene lost 1 base, with 15 bases spanning the gap. There are 16 residues in the CDR3. Germline CDR1 and CDR2: KGHSH and LQKENI. CDR3: CASSPYVSGENTEAFF. CDR3 bases: TGTGCCAGCTCACCTTATGTTTCAGGGGAGAACACTGAAGCTTTCTTT.

V usage is TRBV30 and J usage is TRBJ1-4, with D maybe TRBD1 (6 bases). The V gene's germline CDR1 is GTSNPN and CDR2 SVGIG (reference sequence). V dropped 3 bases and J dropped 4 bases, with 15 bases sitting between them. The CDR3 spans 15 residues. The CDR3, as DNA: TGTGCCTGGAGGGGGAGGGGGACCGGTAATGAAAAACTGTTTTTT. This encodes CAWRGRGTGNEKLFF.

The chain employs TRBV12-3 or TRBV12-4 and TRBJ1-1; D possibly corresponds to TRBD1 (5 bases). The CDR3 consists of 13 residues. The V end was cut by 4 bases, the J end by 6 bases, with 12 bases between. The CDR3 sequence: CASSYGGIPEAFF. CDR3 bases: TGTGCCAGCAGTTATGGGGGGATCCCTGAAGCTTTCTTT.